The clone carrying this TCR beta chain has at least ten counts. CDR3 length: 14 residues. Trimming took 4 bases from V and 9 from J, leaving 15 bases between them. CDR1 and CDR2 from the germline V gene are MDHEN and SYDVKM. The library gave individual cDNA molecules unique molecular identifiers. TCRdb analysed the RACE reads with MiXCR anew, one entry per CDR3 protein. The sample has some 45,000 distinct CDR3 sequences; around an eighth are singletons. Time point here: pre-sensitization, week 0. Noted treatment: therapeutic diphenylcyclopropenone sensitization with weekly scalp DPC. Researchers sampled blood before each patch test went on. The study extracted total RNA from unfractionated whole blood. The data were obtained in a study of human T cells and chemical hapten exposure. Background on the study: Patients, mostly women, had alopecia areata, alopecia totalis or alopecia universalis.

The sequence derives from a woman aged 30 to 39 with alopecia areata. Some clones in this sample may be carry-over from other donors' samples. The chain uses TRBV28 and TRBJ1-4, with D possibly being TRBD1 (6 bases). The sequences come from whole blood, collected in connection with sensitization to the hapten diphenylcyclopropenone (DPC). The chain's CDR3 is CASSSGGGSKKLFF. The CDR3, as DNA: TGTGCCAGCAGTTCTGGAGGGGGATCCAAAAAACTGTTTTTT.